The next 2 T cell receptor beta chains were all read from a single sample in a study of blood T cell repertoires in COVID-19. Repertoires were generated with immunoSEQ multiplex PCR, while TCRdb's copy carries only in-frame clones and drops some. Of over 350,000 clones listed, around nine tenths are singletons. Sequenced input: peripheral blood. Every receptor here comes from a woman aged 25 to 39 with acute or convalescent COVID-19.

The rearrangement uses TRBV6-1 and TRBJ1-5, with D maybe TRBD1 (6 bases). With 6 bases removed from V and 4 bases from J, the gap between germline ends came to 16 bases. Germline V CDR1 and CDR2: MNHNS, SASEGT. The CDR3 is 15 residues long. For the CDR3, the DNA is TGTGCCAGCAGATCCTCCGGACAGAGTAATCAGCCCCAGCATTTT. As protein: CASRSSGQSNQPQHF.

There are a few counts of this clone. The genes are TRBV7-2 and TRBJ1-3; TRBD1 agrees at 7 bases. Trimming took 4 bases from V and 4 from J; bases not matched to a gene: 7. Germline loops: CDR1 SGHTA, CDR2 FQGNSA. The CDR3 runs 15 residues. CDR3 amino acids: CASSSRQGSGNTIYF. The CDR3 DNA is TGTGCCAGCAGCTCCAGACAGGGATCAGGAAACACCATATATTTT.